A single sample gave rise to the 18 T cell receptor beta chains below, sequenced in a study of blood T cell repertoires in COVID-19. Produced via immunoSEQ multiplex PCR; TCRdb's table is partial and in-frame only. The top ten clones hold more than 1.5% of a sample with some 120,000 clones, 80% of them seen once. The sequenced sample consisted of peripheral blood. The receptors stem from a man in his 70s with acute or convalescent COVID-19.

The V gene is TRBV6-6, the J gene TRBJ1-4; no clear D. The CDR3 runs to 13 residues. Germline CDR1 is MNHNY and CDR2 is SVGAGI (reference sequence). Trimming took 4 bases from V and 6 from J, leaving 9 bases between them. CDR3 region: CASSLIGDEKLFF. In nucleotides, the CDR3 is TGTGCCAGCAGTTTGATTGGAGATGAAAAACTGTTTTTT.

The chain employs TRBV6-1 and TRBJ1-3; 8 nucleotides agree with TRBD1. The germline V gene encodes CDR1 MNHNS and CDR2 SASEGT. The CDR3 sequence is 16 residues long. The J segment lost 0 bases and the V segment lost 3 bases, leaving 4 bases of the junction unmatched. For the CDR3, the DNA is TGTGCCAGCAGTGAGGTCCAGGGGGCCTCTGGAAACACCATATATTTT. Translation gives CASSEVQGASGNTIYF.

CDR3 amino acids: CASSPETGRDQPQHF. In nucleotides, the CDR3 is TGCGCCAGCAGCCCTGAAACAGGGAGGGATCAGCCCCAGCATTTT. J is TRBJ1-5 and V is TRBV5-1; the D gene is possibly TRBD1 (6 bases). Germline CDR1 and CDR2: SGHRS and YFSETQ. The CDR3 contains 15 residues. Trimming stripped 4 bases from V and 5 bases from J, with 16 bases between.

The chain joins TRBV7-9 to TRBJ2-2; D might be TRBD1 (5 bases). This CDR3 has 14 amino acids. Germline V gives CDR1 SEHNR, CDR2 FQNEAQ (reference sequence). V was cut by 2 bases and J by 4 bases, with 8 bases left in between. The CDR3 reads CASSLMGRTGELFF. The CDR3 DNA reads as TGTGCCAGCAGCTTAATGGGGCGCACCGGGGAGCTGTTTTTT.

The chain recombines TRBV7-3 with TRBJ2-6; weak D call: TRBD2 (6 bases). V lost 5 bases and J lost 2, with 10 bases in between. This CDR3 is built from 15 residues. Germline V gene data show CDR1 as SGHTA and CDR2 as FQGTGA. The CDR3 spells CASSPTGAGANVLTF. In DNA, the CDR3 is TGTGCCAGCAGCCCCACGGGGGCTGGGGCCAACGTCCTGACTTTC.

V usage is TRBV4-1 and J usage is TRBJ1-2, with TRBD1 as a possible D gene (5 bases). The CDR3 is 19 residues long. Deletions cut 0 bases from V and 0 bases from J, with 20 bases between. Germline V gene data show CDR1 as MGHRA and CDR2 as YSYEKL. In DNA, the CDR3 is TGCGCCAGCAGCCAAGAATCTGGACAATTTAAAACAGCTAACTATGGCTACACCTTC. Its protein product is CASSQESGQFKTANYGYTF.

The chain has TRBV3-1 (or the pseudogene TRBV3-2) and TRBJ1-2, with D perhaps TRBD1 (6 bases). The V end was cut by 1 base, the J end by 4 bases, with 13 bases between. In germline, CDR1 is LGHDT, CDR2 YNNKEL (reference sequence). The CDR3 has 15 residues. For the CDR3, the DNA is TGTGCCAGCAGCCAAGGGACAGCGGCCCCCTATGGCTACACCTTC. Translating it yields CASSQGTAAPYGYTF.

The rearrangement joins TRBV5-4 to TRBJ1-4; the D is unclear. V was cut by 0 bases and J by 7 bases, with 13 bases left in between. CDR3 length: 15 residues. Per the germline V gene, CDR1 is SGHNT and CDR2 is YYREEE (reference sequence). CDR3 DNA: TGTGCCAGCAGCTTGGGCGGGCTCGCAGGTGAAAAACTGTTTTTT. It yields the protein CASSLGGLAGEKLFF.

This clone has a single count. The chain combines TRBV10-1 with TRBJ2-7, with 14 bases lining up with TRBD2. Germline assignment: CDR1 WNHNN and CDR2 SYGVQD (reference sequence). Trimming at V came to 4 bases and at J to 2 bases, leaving 4 bases not matched to a gene. The CDR3 runs 16 residues. DNA for the CDR3: TGCGCCAGCAGTGGCCCGGGACTAGCGGGGGCCTACGAGCAGTACTTC. Translated, it gives CASSGPGLAGAYEQYF.

The table lists this clone with a count of one. The chain uses TRBV7-2 and TRBJ2-3, with D uncertain. V lost 4 bases and J 6 bases, leaving 14 bases between the germline ends. The CDR3 has 14 residues. CDR1 and CDR2 (germline): SGHTA, FQGNSA. CDR3 loop: CASSSKKQSDTQYF. CDR3 DNA: TGTGCCAGCAGCTCTAAGAAGCAATCCGATACGCAGTATTTT.

This chain connects TRBV28 to TRBJ1-6, with 10 nucleotides matching TRBD1. This CDR3 is 15 amino acids long. From germline, CDR1 is MDHEN and CDR2 SYDVKM. The trim removed 3 bases at V and 9 bases at J, leaving 5 bases unmatched. CDR3 in amino acids: CASSLGGTGVSPLHF. In DNA form, the CDR3 reads TGTGCCAGCAGTTTGGGGGGGACAGGGGTTTCACCCCTCCACTTT.

The V and J genes are TRBV28 and TRBJ2-3; 7 bases are a match to TRBD2. Germline V lookup: CDR1 MDHEN, CDR2 SYDVKM. Trimming removed 2 bases from V and 2 bases from J; junction bases left unmatched: 7. The CDR3 sequence is 16 residues long. CDR3 amino acids: CASSLVAGFNTDTQYF. For the CDR3, the DNA is TGTGCCAGCAGTTTAGTAGCGGGCTTCAACACAGATACGCAGTATTTT. The whole variable domain, remainder taken from reference TRBV28 and TRBJ2-3, is DVKVTQSSRYLVKRTGEKVFLECVQDMDHENMFWYRQDPGLGLRLIYFSYDVKMKEKGDIPEGYSVSREKKERFSLILESASTNQTSMYLCASSLVAGFNTDTQYFGPGTRLTVL.

V usage is TRBV6-5 and J usage is TRBJ2-7, with 10 bases that match TRBD2. CDR1 and CDR2 from the germline V gene are MNHEY and SVGAGI. The CDR3 has 16 residues. V dropped 0 bases and J dropped 2; count of bases not matched to a gene: 4. The CDR3 nucleotides are TGTGCCAGCAGTTACTCGATCAGCGGGGGGGCCTACGAGCAGTACTTC. This codes for CASSYSISGGAYEQYF.

The chain is built from TRBV5-1 and TRBJ2-3; 10 nucleotides align to TRBD2. CDR1 SGHRS and CDR2 YFSETQ come from the germline V gene. Trimming took 4 bases from V and 6 from J; bases not matched to a gene: 5. The CDR3 is 14 amino acids. DNA of the CDR3: TGCGCCAGCAGCCCCGGGACTAGCGCCGATACGCAGTATTTT. Translated, it gives CASSPGTSADTQYF.

J is TRBJ2-5 and V is TRBV3-1 (or the pseudogene TRBV3-2), with D maybe TRBD1 (7 bases). Germline V lookup: CDR1 LGHDT, CDR2 YNNKEL (reference sequence). V lost 4 bases and J 5 bases, leaving 11 bases between the germline ends. The CDR3 contains 13 residues. The CDR3 here is CASSLRGAETQYF. CDR3 in DNA: TGTGCCAGCAGCCTCAGGGGGGCGGAGACCCAGTACTTC.

V gene TRBV14 combines with J gene TRBJ1-4, with a weak D call TRBD1 (5 bases). This CDR3 has 10 amino acids. V was pared by 3 bases and J by 13 bases, with 6 bases between. Germline V gene data show CDR1 as SGHDN and CDR2 as FVKESK. CDR3 region: CASSHQGLFF. The CDR3 nucleotides are TGTGCCAGCAGCCACCAGGGACTGTTTTTT.

V usage is TRBV6-1 and J usage is TRBJ1-1, with D maybe TRBD1 (5 bases). The CDR3 has 13 amino acids. CDR1 and CDR2 from the germline V gene are MNHNS and SASEGT. The V and J ends lost 3 bases and 5 bases respectively, with 10 bases between them. The CDR3 region is CASSERTRTEAFF. The DNA of the CDR3 is TGTGCCAGCAGTGAGAGGACAAGAACTGAAGCTTTCTTT.

This chain joins TRBV5-6 and TRBJ2-7; 10 bases fit TRBD1. The germline V gene encodes CDR1 SGHDT and CDR2 YYEEEE. With V trimmed by 7 bases and J by 6 bases, 10 bases remained unmatched. CDR3 length: 14 amino acids. The CDR3 spells CASRIRDRGGEQYF. Written as DNA, the CDR3 is TGTGCCAGCCGCATTCGGGACAGGGGAGGCGAGCAGTACTTC.